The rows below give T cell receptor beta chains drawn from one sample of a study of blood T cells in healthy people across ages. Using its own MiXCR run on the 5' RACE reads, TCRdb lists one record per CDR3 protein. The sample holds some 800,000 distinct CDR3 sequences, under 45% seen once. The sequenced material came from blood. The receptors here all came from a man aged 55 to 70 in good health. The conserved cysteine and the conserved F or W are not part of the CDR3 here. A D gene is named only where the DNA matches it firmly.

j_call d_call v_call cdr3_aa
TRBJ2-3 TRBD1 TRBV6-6 ASSSGQGGGTDTQY
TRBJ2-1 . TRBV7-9 ASTPGPGEQF
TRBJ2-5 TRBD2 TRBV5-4 ASSYAGRETQY
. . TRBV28 ASSPAEGASYNEQY
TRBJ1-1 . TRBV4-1 ASSPSGGGGTEAF
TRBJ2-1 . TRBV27 ASSFLAGTAYNEQF
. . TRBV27 ASSSHRELGEQY
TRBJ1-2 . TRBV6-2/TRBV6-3 ASSNPNSLYT
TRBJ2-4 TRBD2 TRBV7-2 ASSLGGSGARAKNIQY
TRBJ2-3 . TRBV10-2 ASRHTKRGTDTQY
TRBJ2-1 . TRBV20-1 SASLDGETQF
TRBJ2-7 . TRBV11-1 ASSPRPDSPNEQY
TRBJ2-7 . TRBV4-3 ASSQASTGAYEQY
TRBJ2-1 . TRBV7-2 ASSSRDGGFNEQF
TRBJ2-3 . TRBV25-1 ASSYQRVGTDTQY
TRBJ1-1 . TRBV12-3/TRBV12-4 TGSLGRRATEAF
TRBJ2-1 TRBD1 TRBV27 ASCRQGNNEQF
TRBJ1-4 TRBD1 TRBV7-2 ASSPGQVNEKLF
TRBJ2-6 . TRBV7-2 ASSLTSGTGANVLT
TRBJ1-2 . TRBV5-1 ASSPRPADYGYT
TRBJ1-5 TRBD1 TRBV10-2 ASGMGQSNRPQH
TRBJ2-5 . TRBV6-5 ASSYSQKETQY
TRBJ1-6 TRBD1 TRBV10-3 AISDDRGLVPLH
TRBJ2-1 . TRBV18 ASSPPTADEQF
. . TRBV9 ASSLDGSEQY
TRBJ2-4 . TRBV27 ASSPGRILAKNIQY
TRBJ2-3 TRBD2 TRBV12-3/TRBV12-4 ASSLGAGGRKDTQY
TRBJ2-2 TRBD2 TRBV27 ASKTSEAGELF
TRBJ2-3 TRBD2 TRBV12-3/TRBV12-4 ASKGELAEPTDTQY
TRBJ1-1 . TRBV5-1 ASSLFSGRVNTEAF
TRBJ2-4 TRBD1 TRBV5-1 ASSTGTGTVQNVQY
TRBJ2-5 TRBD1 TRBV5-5 ASSRQQGAGETQY
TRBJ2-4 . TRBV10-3 AISGGLAKNIQY
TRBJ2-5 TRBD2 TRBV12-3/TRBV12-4 ASSPGGSFQETQY
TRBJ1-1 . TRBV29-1 SGCQTAMNTEAF
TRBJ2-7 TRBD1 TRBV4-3 ASSQDQGTGAYEQY
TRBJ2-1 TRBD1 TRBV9 ASSVRDRGGYEQF
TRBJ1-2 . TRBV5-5 ASSLDLMGYT
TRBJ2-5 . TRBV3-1 ASSPLTAQETQY
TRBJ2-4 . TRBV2 ASSAIAKNIQY
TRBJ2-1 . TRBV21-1 ASSIDGRSGPYNEQF
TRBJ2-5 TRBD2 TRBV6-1 ASRGLAGPEQY
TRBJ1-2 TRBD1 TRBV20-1 SANRGGANYGYT
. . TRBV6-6 ASSSTPGENYEQY
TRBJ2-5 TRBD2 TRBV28 ASSLQAGVPETQY
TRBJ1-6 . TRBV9 ASSPRGATGSPLH
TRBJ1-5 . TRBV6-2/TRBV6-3 ASSYIQINQPQH
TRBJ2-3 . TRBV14 ASSQAWRAVDTQY
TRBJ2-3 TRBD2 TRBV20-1 SARDSGGAADTQY
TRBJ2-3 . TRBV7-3 ASSRRDFGDTQY
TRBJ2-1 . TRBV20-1 SARDGVYDEQF
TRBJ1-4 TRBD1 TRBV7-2 ASRLDPGTEQEKLF
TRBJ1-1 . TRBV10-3 AISTGIGTEAF
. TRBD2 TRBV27 ASTNSGGASNEQY